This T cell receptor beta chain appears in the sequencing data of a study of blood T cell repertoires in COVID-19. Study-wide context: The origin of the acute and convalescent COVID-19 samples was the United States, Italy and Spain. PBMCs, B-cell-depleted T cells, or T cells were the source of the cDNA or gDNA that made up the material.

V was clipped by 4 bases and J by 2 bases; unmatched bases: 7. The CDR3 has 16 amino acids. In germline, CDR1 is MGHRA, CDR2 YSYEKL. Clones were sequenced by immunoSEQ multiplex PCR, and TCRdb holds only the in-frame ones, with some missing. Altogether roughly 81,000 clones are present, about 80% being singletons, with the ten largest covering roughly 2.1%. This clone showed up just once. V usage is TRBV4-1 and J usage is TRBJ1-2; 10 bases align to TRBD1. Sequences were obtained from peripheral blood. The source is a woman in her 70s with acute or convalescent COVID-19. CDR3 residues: CASSRSSGQGNYGYTF. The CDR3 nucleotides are TGCGCCAGCAGCCGCTCTTCGGGACAGGGGAACTATGGCTACACCTTC.